This record concerns one T cell receptor (beta chain) sequence. These data originate in a study of beta chain features in type 1 diabetes. What was sequenced were expressed TCRB transcripts, since all of the isolated RNA had been reverse transcribed. The table came from immunoSEQ multiplex PCR; TCRdb's copy has only in-frame clones and leaves some out. This sample has about 250,000 clones, with roughly 14% found just once. The CDR3 runs 15 residues. CDR1 and CDR2 from the germline V gene are KGHSH and LQKENI. J gave up 1 base and V 5 bases, and 6 bases lay outside the gene matches. The V gene is TRBV18, the J gene TRBJ1-2, with TRBD1 matching 8 bases. This TCR came from a woman aged 40 to 50 in good health. Sequencing was carried out using naive CD4+ T cells from blood. CDR3 protein: CASSAGTGSNYGYTF. The CDR3 nucleotides read TGTGCCAGCTCAGCCGGGACAGGAAGTAACTATGGCTACACCTTC. The complete variable domain, with remaining parts taken from reference TRBV18 and TRBJ1-2, reads NAGVMQNPRHLVRRRGQEARLRCSPMKGHSHVYWYRQLPEEGLKFMVYLQKENIIDESGMPKERFSAEFPKEGPSILRIQQVVRGDSAAYFCASSAGTGSNYGYTFGSGTRLTVV.